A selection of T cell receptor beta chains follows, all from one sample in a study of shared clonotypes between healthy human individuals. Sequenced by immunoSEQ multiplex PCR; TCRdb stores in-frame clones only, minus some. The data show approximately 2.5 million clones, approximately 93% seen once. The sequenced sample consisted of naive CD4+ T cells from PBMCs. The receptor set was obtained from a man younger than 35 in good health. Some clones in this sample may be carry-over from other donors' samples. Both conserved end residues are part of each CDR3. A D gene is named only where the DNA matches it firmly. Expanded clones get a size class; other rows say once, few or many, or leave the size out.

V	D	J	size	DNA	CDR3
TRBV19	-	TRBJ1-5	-	TGTGCCAGTAGTATAACGAGCAATCAGCCCCAGCATTTT	CASSITSNQPQHF
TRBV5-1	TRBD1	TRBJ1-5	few	TGCGCCAGCAGCCCGGGACAGAATCAGCCCCAGCATTTT	CASSPGQNQPQHF
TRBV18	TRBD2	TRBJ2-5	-	TGTGCCAGCTCACCACGCGGGAGGGAGAGAGAGACCCAGTACTTC	CASSPRGRERETQYF
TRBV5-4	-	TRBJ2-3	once	TGTGCCAGCAGCCCCCGGGACACGCGAAGCACAGATACGCAGTATTTT	CASSPRDTRSTDTQYF
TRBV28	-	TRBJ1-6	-	TGTGCCAGCTCGGGGGACTATAATTCACCCCTCCACTTT	CASSGDYNSPLHF
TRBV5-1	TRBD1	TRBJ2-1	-	TGCGCCAGCAGCTTGCTGGGACAGGGGTCGAATGAGCAGTTCTTC	CASSLLGQGSNEQFF
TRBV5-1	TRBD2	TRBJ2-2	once	TGCGCCAGCACCCCGGGACAGAAAGCGGGAGGGATCACCGGGGAGCTGTTTTTT	CASTPGQKAGGITGELFF
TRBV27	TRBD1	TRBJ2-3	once	TGTGCCAGCAGTTCTCTGCGGACAGGACCCCTGGGAGATACGCAGTATTTT	CASSSLRTGPLGDTQYF
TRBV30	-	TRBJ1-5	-	TGTGCCTGGAGTGTTTTAGGTGGGAATCAGCCCCAGCATTTT	CAWSVLGGNQPQHF
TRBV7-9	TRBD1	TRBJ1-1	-	TGTGCCAGCTCCTTAGGGGGCATGATCGGTGAAGCTTTCTTT	CASSLGGMIGEAFF
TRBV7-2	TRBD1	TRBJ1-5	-	TGTGCCAGCAGTTTACAGGGGCCGAATAATCAGCCCCAGCATTTT	CASSLQGPNNQPQHF
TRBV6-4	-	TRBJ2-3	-	TGTGCCAGCAGCAACGACAGGGAGGCAGATACGCAGTATTTT	CASSNDREADTQYF
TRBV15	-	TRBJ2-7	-	TGTGCCACCAGCAGAGTTTGGGGGGATAGCTCCTACGAGCAGTACTTC	CATSRVWGDSSYEQYF
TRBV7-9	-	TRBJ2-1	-	TGTGCCAGGGGGGCGGATGAGCAGTTCTTC	CARGADEQFF
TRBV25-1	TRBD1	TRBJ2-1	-	TGTGCCAGCAGTGACTCCAGACAGGGCGGGAATGAGCAGTTCTTC	CASSDSRQGGNEQFF
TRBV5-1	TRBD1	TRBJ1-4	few	TGCGCCAGCAGCTTGGCCGGGACAGGGGAAGAAAAACTGTTTTTT	CASSLAGTGEEKLFF
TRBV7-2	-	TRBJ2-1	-	TGTGCCAGCAGCTTAATCCCGGGGTGGGGGTACAATGAGCAGTTCTTC	CASSLIPGWGYNEQFF
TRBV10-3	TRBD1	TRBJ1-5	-	TGTGCCATCAGTGAGTTTTCGGGACAGGGCCCTCAGCCCCAGCATTTT	CAISEFSGQGPQPQHF
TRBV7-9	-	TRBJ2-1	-	TGTGCCAGCAGCTTACCCGGGGCGGGACAAGTCGTGTTCAAGCAGTTCTTC	CASSLPGAGQVVFKQFF
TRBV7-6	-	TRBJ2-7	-	TGTGCCAGCAGCGGGGGGCAAGCTCCTCGCTACGAGCAGTACTTC	CASSGGQAPRYEQYF
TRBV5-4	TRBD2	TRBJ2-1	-	TGTGCCAGCAGCTCGGGAGGGCCGGGCACGAGCTCCTACAATGAGCAGTTCTTC	CASSSGGPGTSSYNEQFF
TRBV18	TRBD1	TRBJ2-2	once	TGTGCCAGCTCGCCTTCAACAGGGGGCACCGGGGAGCTGTTTTTT	CASSPSTGGTGELFF
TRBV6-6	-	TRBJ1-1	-	TGTGCCAGCAGTTACTCCGGGGGCTTAGGGACTGAAGCTTTCTTT	CASSYSGGLGTEAFF
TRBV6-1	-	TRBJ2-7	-	TGTGCCAGCAGCGCCTCGCGGAGCTCCTACGAGCAGTACTTC	CASSASRSSYEQYF
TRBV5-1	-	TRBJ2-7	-	TGCGCCAGCAGCTTGGGGGGGAGTAGCGGCAGATACGAGCAGTACTTC	CASSLGGSSGRYEQYF
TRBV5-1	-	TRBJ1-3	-	TGCGCCAGCAGCTTGGTTGCAGGGGGAAACACCATATATTTT	CASSLVAGGNTIYF
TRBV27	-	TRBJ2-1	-	TGTGCCAGCAGTCCCCCGTGGGGACCGAGGTTGAGTGAGCAGTTCTTC	CASSPPWGPRLSEQFF
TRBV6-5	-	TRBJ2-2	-	TGTGCCAGCAGCCTATTGGCCGGGTCCGGGGAGCTGTTTTTT	CASSLLAGSGELFF
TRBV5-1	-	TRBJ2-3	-	TGCGCCAGCAGGGCGACCCCCCCCCTTACGCAGTATTTT	CASRATPPLTQYF
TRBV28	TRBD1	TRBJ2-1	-	TGTGCCGCATGGGCGCCAGTTGGGGGGACAGGGGGATACAATGAGCAGTTCTTC	CAAWAPVGGTGGYNEQFF
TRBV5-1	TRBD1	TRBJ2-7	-	TGCGCCAGCAGCGGGGGGACAGGGGCCGTGAGCTCCTACGAGCAGTACTTC	CASSGGTGAVSSYEQYF
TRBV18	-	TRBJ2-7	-	TGTGCCAGCTCACCCCCGTCAAGCTACGAGCAGTACTTC	CASSPPSSYEQYF
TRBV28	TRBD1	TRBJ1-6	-	TGTGCCAGCATTGGGGACAGGGTGGCTTCACCCCTCCACTTT	CASIGDRVASPLHF
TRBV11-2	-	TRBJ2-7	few	TGTGCCAGCAGCCCTGTCGGGGGCCTGTTCGAGCAGTACTTC	CASSPVGGLFEQYF
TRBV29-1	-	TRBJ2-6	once	TGCAGCGTGAAGATGGGTTCTGGGGCCAACGTCCTGACTTTC	CSVKMGSGANVLTF
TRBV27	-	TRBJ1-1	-	TGTGCCAGCCAGGCGGGTTGGGGCACTGAAGCTTTCTTT	CASQAGWGTEAFF
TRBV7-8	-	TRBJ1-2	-	TGTGCCAGCAGCCGGGGGGGAAACTATGGCTACACCTTC	CASSRGGNYGYTF
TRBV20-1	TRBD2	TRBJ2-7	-	TGCAGTGCTCCCCCGGGGGGGCATTACTTC	CSAPPGGHYF
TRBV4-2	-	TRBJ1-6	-	TGTGCCAGCAGCCAAGAATCCCAGGGAGGTTGGAATTCACCCCTCCACTTT	CASSQESQGGWNSPLHF
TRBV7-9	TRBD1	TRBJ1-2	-	TGTGCCAGCAGCTTAGGCGGGACAGCTTATGGCTACACCTTC	CASSLGGTAYGYTF
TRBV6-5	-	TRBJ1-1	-	TGTGCCAGCAGTACCCGGGATTGGAACACTGAAGCTTTCTTT	CASSTRDWNTEAFF
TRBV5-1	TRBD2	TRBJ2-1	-	TGCGCCAGCAGCTTGGTTGGAGTGACGCGAGCGGGACCCTACAATGAGCAGTTCTTC	CASSLVGVTRAGPYNEQFF
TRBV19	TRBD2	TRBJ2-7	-	TGTGCCAGTAGCCCGGGGGGTCGATGGATCCACGAGCAGTACTTC	CASSPGGRWIHEQYF
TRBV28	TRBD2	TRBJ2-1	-	TGTGCCAGCACGAGACTAGCGGGAGTGTTGCAGCAGTTCTTC	CASTRLAGVLQQFF
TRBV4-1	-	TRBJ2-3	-	TGCGCCAGCAGCCAAGACGGGACTAGCACAGATACGCAGTATTTT	CASSQDGTSTDTQYF
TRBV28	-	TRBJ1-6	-	TGTGCCAGCAGCCTCGTCGGCGGGGATTCACCCCTCCACTTT	CASSLVGGDSPLHF
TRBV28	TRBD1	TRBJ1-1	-	TGTGCCAGCAGTTTAAGCGGGACAGGGCATGTTGAAGCTTTCTTT	CASSLSGTGHVEAFF
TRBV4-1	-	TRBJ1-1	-	TGCGCCAGCAGCCAAGAATGGGGGGCAGGATGGGCTTTCTTT	CASSQEWGAGWAFF
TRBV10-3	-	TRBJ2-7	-	TGTGCCATCAGGCCGCTTCCCTCCTACGAGCAGTACTTC	CAIRPLPSYEQYF
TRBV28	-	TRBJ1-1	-	TGTGCCAGCAGTAAGGGTGAGGGCGGTGAAGCTTTCTTT	CASSKGEGGEAFF